The rows below give T cell receptor beta chains drawn from one sample of a study of T cell responses to AZD1222 COVID-19 vaccine. Clones were read by immunoSEQ multiplex PCR, and TCRdb kept only the in-frame ones, dropping some. Of under 150,000 clones in the sample, roughly 93% are singletons; the top ten hold about 3%. The material was peripheral blood, obtained on day 0 of AZD1222 vaccination. All receptors derive from an adult in good health. Both conserved end residues are part of each CDR3. Fields, in order: clone size, V gene, J gene, D gene, CDR3 protein, CDR3 DNA. A D gene is named only where the DNA matches it firmly. Clone size is not always given. Where it is, it says once, few, many or a class for expanded clones.

clone size: .; V gene: TRBV12-3/TRBV12-4; J gene: TRBJ1-1; D gene: .; CDR3 protein: CASTWNTEAFF; CDR3 DNA: TGTGCCAGCACCTGGAACACTGAAGCTTTCTTT
clone size: .; V gene: TRBV2; J gene: TRBJ1-4; D gene: TRBD1; CDR3 protein: CASSDTPGQGVVKEKLFF; CDR3 DNA: TGTGCCAGCAGTGATACACCGGGACAGGGTGTAGTTAAGGAAAAACTGTTTTTT
clone size: .; V gene: TRBV3-1/TRBV3-2; J gene: TRBJ1-2; D gene: .; CDR3 protein: CASSPARFLGDGYTF; CDR3 DNA: TGTGCCAGCAGCCCCGCGAGGTTCTTGGGGGATGGCTACACCTTC
clone size: .; V gene: TRBV7-9; J gene: TRBJ2-5; D gene: .; CDR3 protein: CASSLVGAEETQYF; CDR3 DNA: TGTGCCAGCAGCTTAGTTGGGGCAGAAGAGACCCAGTACTTC
clone size: .; V gene: TRBV16; J gene: TRBJ1-6; D gene: .; CDR3 protein: CASGPLNGGSSPLHF; CDR3 DNA: TGTGCCAGCGGCCCCTTGAATGGGGGAAGTTCACCCCTCCACTTT
clone size: .; V gene: TRBV3-1/TRBV3-2; J gene: TRBJ2-7; D gene: .; CDR3 protein: CASSQEAAVAYEQYF; CDR3 DNA: TGTGCCAGCAGCCAAGAGGCCGCTGTGGCATACGAGCAGTACTTC
clone size: .; V gene: TRBV5-1; J gene: TRBJ2-5; D gene: .; CDR3 protein: CASSTGLGPEGTQYF; CDR3 DNA: TGCGCCAGCAGCACAGGCCTTGGACCCGAGGGGACCCAGTACTTC
clone size: .; V gene: TRBV2; J gene: TRBJ1-4; D gene: .; CDR3 protein: CASIVSRANEKLFF; CDR3 DNA: TGTGCCAGCATTGTGAGTCGGGCTAATGAAAAACTGTTTTTT
clone size: .; V gene: TRBV5-1; J gene: TRBJ1-1; D gene: TRBD1; CDR3 protein: CASSFTGGLRYTEAFF; CDR3 DNA: TGCGCCAGCAGCTTTACAGGGGGATTAAGGTACACTGAAGCTTTCTTT
clone size: .; V gene: TRBV4-1; J gene: TRBJ1-1; D gene: .; CDR3 protein: CASRRGTEAFF; CDR3 DNA: TGCGCCTCCAGGAGGGGGACTGAAGCTTTCTTC
clone size: .; V gene: TRBV11-3; J gene: TRBJ1-1; D gene: .; CDR3 protein: CASSLAAGVTEAFF; CDR3 DNA: TGTGCCAGCAGCTTAGCGGCAGGGGTCACTGAAGCTTTCTTT
clone size: .; V gene: TRBV27; J gene: TRBJ1-6; D gene: .; CDR3 protein: CASSLYGQLSSYNSPLHF; CDR3 DNA: TGTGCCAGCAGTTTATACGGACAGTTGAGCTCCTATAATTCACCCCTCCACTTT
clone size: once; V gene: TRBV6-4; J gene: TRBJ2-7; D gene: .; CDR3 protein: CASPDGRGRPYEQYF; CDR3 DNA: TGTGCCAGCCCCGACGGGCGGGGCCGCCCCTACGAGCAGTACTTC
clone size: .; V gene: TRBV27; J gene: TRBJ2-1; D gene: TRBD2; CDR3 protein: CASSFLLAGGGYEQFF; CDR3 DNA: TGTGCCAGCAGTTTTCTCTTAGCGGGAGGGGGTTATGAGCAGTTCTTC
clone size: .; V gene: TRBV3-1/TRBV3-2; J gene: TRBJ1-1; D gene: .; CDR3 protein: CASSQETGSRTEAFF; CDR3 DNA: TGTGCCAGCAGCCAAGAAACCGGGAGTAGGACTGAAGCTTTCTTT
clone size: .; V gene: TRBV20-1; J gene: TRBJ1-2; D gene: .; CDR3 protein: CSASPVGRPVGYTF; CDR3 DNA: TGCAGTGCTAGTCCGGTCGGGCGGCCAGTTGGCTACACCTTC
clone size: .; V gene: TRBV24-1; J gene: TRBJ2-1; D gene: TRBD2; CDR3 protein: CATSEELAGVGDEQFF; CDR3 DNA: TGTGCCACCAGTGAAGAGCTAGCGGGAGTTGGGGATGAGCAGTTCTTC
clone size: .; V gene: TRBV7-2; J gene: TRBJ1-1; D gene: .; CDR3 protein: CASSRDGWITEAFF; CDR3 DNA: TGTGCCAGCAGCCGCGACGGTTGGATCACTGAAGCTTTCTTT
clone size: .; V gene: TRBV4-1; J gene: TRBJ1-3; D gene: TRBD1; CDR3 protein: CASSPGQGGGNTIYF; CDR3 DNA: TGCGCCAGCAGCCCAGGACAGGGAGGTGGAAACACCATATATTTT
clone size: .; V gene: TRBV27; J gene: TRBJ1-4; D gene: .; CDR3 protein: CASRKGGIAGEKLFF; CDR3 DNA: TGTGCCAGCCGGAAGGGGGGCATAGCAGGGGAAAAACTGTTTTTT